Listed below are T cell receptor beta chains from one sample, sequenced in a study of blood T cell repertoires in COVID-19. Using immunoSEQ multiplex PCR, the repertoire was profiled, and TCRdb retains in-frame clones only, with some absent. The table lists around 310,000 clones, nearly 90% of them singletons. Sequenced: peripheral blood. The receptors here all came from a woman aged 40 to 50 with COVID-19, enrolled during active disease. CDR3s leave out the opening cysteine and the closing phenylalanine or tryptophan.

J,V,CDR3
TRBJ1-6,TRBV5-1,ASSLKGGQGEYNSPLH
TRBJ2-3,TRBV7-6,ASSLPTSGGARDTQY
TRBJ2-2,TRBV7-2,ASNLRSTGELF
TRBJ2-5,TRBV6-5,ASKVEFGPAETQY
TRBJ1-6,TRBV9,ASTDSVMNSALH
TRBJ1-1,TRBV7-2,ASSFGSQVETEAF
TRBJ2-7,TRBV28,ASSTGTSGTYEQY
TRBJ1-6,TRBV5-4,ASSLRGSNSPLH
TRBJ2-1,TRBV5-1,ASGPTDSAYNEQF
TRBJ2-5,TRBV5-1,ASSPRGHQETQY
TRBJ1-3,TRBV11-2,ASSYGGNTIY
TRBJ1-5,TRBV6-5,ASSRRGGNQPQH
TRBJ2-2,TRBV28,ASSLLGQGPEAGELF
TRBJ2-5,TRBV7-8,ASSLGPQETQY
TRBJ1-2,TRBV5-4,ASSLAESGNYGYT
TRBJ2-7,TRBV19,ASSQGHDSYEQY
TRBJ1-2,TRBV25-1,ASTERTGGKGYT
TRBJ2-2,TRBV4-2,ASSQDFWGANTGELF
TRBJ2-3,TRBV5-6,ASSVGRAGGDTQY
TRBJ1-2,TRBV5-5,ASSLAGGSNYGYT
TRBJ1-5,TRBV27,ASSRTENQPQH
TRBJ1-5,TRBV6-2/TRBV6-3,ASSYARGQPQH
TRBJ2-4,TRBV28,ASTAADLAKNIQY
TRBJ1-6,TRBV7-8,ASSPRGNNSPLH
TRBJ2-7,TRBV5-1,ASSLGQSSYEQY
TRBJ2-1,TRBV7-2,ASSSLTPRGSYNEQF
TRBJ1-5,TRBV6-5,ASNPIRGNNQPQH
TRBJ1-1,TRBV9,ASSVDPGTVNTEAF
TRBJ1-2,TRBV7-2,ASSSRDRTNYGYT
TRBJ1-2,TRBV7-2,ASSLNNAYGYT
TRBJ2-5,TRBV27,ASSLLAGAQETQY